These 15 T cell receptor beta chains share one sample of origin, sequenced in a study of cytomegalovirus exposure and HLA in healthy donors. The PCR had 60 Vbeta and 13 Jbeta primers. Using immunoSEQ multiplex PCR, the repertoire was profiled, and TCRdb retains in-frame clones only, with some absent. The top ten hold about 2.1% of the sample, which has about 150,000 clones, around 70% seen once. Sequenced: PBMCs. All receptors derive from a man aged 25 to 45 in good health and CMV-seronegative.

The chain links TRBV14 to TRBJ1-1; 11 nucleotides agree with TRBD1. The CDR3 consists of 15 residues. The V segment lost 5 bases and the J segment 0 bases; nucleotides outside the gene matches: 2. From germline, CDR1 is SGHDN and CDR2 FVKESK. CDR3 amino acids: CASSGQGALNTEAFF. The CDR3 nucleotides are TGTGCCAGCAGCGGACAGGGGGCCCTGAACACTGAAGCTTTCTTT.

This chain connects TRBV4-3 to TRBJ2-5, with D perhaps TRBD2 (6 bases). CDR3 length equals 16 residues. CDR1 is LGHNA, CDR2 YSLEER, per germline. The V end lost 0 bases, the J end lost 1 base, and 12 bases lay between the germline ends. The chain's CDR3 is CASSQDSFGSQETQYF. CDR3 nucleotide sequence: TGCGCCAGCAGCCAAGATTCTTTCGGGAGCCAAGAGACCCAGTACTTC.

J is TRBJ2-3 and V is TRBV9; 8 bases align to TRBD2. Germline CDR1 reads SGDLS; CDR2 reads YYNGEE. Unmatched junction bases numbered 9, after V lost 0 bases and J lost 3 bases. The CDR3 is 17 amino acids. In nucleotides, the CDR3 is TGTGCCAGCAGCGTAGATAGCGATGGCGGGGGGACAGATACGCAGTATTTT. Translating gives CASSVDSDGGGTDTQYF.

V gene TRBV28 combines with J gene TRBJ2-2, with D possibly being TRBD2 (5 bases). Deletions cut 6 bases from V and 6 bases from J, with 23 bases between. Germline V gives CDR1 MDHEN, CDR2 SYDVKM. The CDR3 contains 17 residues. CDR3: CASSPPKGRERAGELFF. CDR3 bases: TGTGCCAGCAGCCCTCCGAAGGGTCGGGAAAGGGCCGGGGAGCTGTTTTTT.

A single count supports this clone. The chain couples TRBV7-2 to TRBJ2-6, with 7 bases that match TRBD1. Looked up from germline, CDR1 is SGHTA and CDR2 is FQGNSA. V dropped 4 bases and J dropped 2; count of bases not matched to a gene: 5. This CDR3 is 16 amino acids long. In nucleotides, the CDR3 is TGTGCCAGCAGCTCGAACAGGGGTACTGGGGCCAACGTCCTGACTTTC. Its protein is CASSSNRGTGANVLTF.

This clone appeared a few times. The chain recombines TRBV5-1 with TRBJ2-6; 8 bases agree with TRBD1. This CDR3 contains 13 residues. Germline assignment: CDR1 SGHRS and CDR2 YFSETQ. V lost 7 bases to trimming and J lost 7 bases; unmatched junction nucleotides: 4. CDR3 region: CASRQGPANVLTF. The CDR3 DNA is TGCGCCAGCCGACAGGGGCCCGCCAACGTCCTGACTTTC.

This chain connects TRBV5-1 to TRBJ1-1; D is ambiguous. The germline V and J ends were trimmed by 0 bases and 0 bases, with 12 bases remaining between them. The germline gives CDR1 SGHRS, CDR2 YFSETQ. There are 16 residues in the CDR3. The CDR3 DNA follows: TGCGCCAGCAGCTTGGGCGGGAGCGGAGTGAACACTGAAGCTTTCTTT. Protein: CASSLGGSGVNTEAFF.

CDR3 amino acids: CASSILAGGPDEQFF. Here the CDR3 DNA reads TGTGCCAGCAGTATACTAGCGGGGGGGCCCGATGAGCAGTTCTTC. V is TRBV6-6 and J is TRBJ2-1, with TRBD2 identical over 13 bases. V shed 5 bases, J shed 8 bases, and the junction held 6 bases outside the gene matches. The CDR3 runs to 15 residues. Germline V gene sequence: CDR1 MNHNY, CDR2 SVGAGI (reference sequence).

The rearrangement uses TRBV18 and TRBJ1-5; D might be TRBD1 (6 bases). V was clipped by 6 bases and J by 0 bases, with 9 bases between them. The CDR3 extends over 14 amino acids. Germline V gives CDR1 KGHSH, CDR2 LQKENI. The CDR3 DNA reads TGTGCCAGCTCTGGGGACATTAGCAATCAGCCCCAGCATTTT. Translation: CASSGDISNQPQHF.

This rearrangement joins TRBV13 to TRBJ2-7; possible D gene TRBD1, 5 bases. This CDR3 comprises 15 residues. Germline assignment: CDR1 PRHDT and CDR2 FYEKMQ (reference sequence). The ends were cut back, 3 bases at V and 0 bases at J, with 12 bases in the middle. The CDR3 sequence is CASSLQGTSSYEQYF. Written as DNA, the CDR3 is TGTGCCAGCAGCTTGCAGGGCACCAGCTCCTACGAGCAGTACTTC.

This sequence joins TRBV7-6 and TRBJ1-5, with D tentatively TRBD1 (6 bases). Germline V gene data show CDR1 as SGHVS and CDR2 as FNYEAQ. The CDR3 has 15 amino acids. The germline V and J ends were trimmed by 2 bases and 4 bases, with 12 bases remaining between them. CDR3 amino acids: CASSLQGSGNQPQHF. CDR3 in DNA: TGTGCCAGCAGCTTACAGGGGTCCGGTAATCAGCCCCAGCATTTT.

This clone was observed once. The CDR3 DNA reads as TGTGCCAGCAGCTCAGCAGGAGGCTCCTACGAGCAGTACTTC. As protein: CASSSAGGSYEQYF. V usage is TRBV11-2 and J usage is TRBJ2-7, with D perhaps TRBD2 (5 bases). CDR1 is SGHAT, CDR2 FQNNGV, per germline. The V end lost 4 bases, the J end lost 0 bases, and 10 bases lay between the germline ends. The CDR3 runs 14 residues. The full variable domain, rest sourced from reference TRBV11-2 and TRBJ2-7, is EAGVAQSPRYKIIEKRQSVAFWCNPISGHATLYWYQQILGQGPKLLIQFQNNGVVDDSQLPKDRFSAERLKGVDSTLKIQPAKLEDSAVYLCASSSAGGSYEQYFGPGTRLTVT.

The rearrangement links TRBV21-1 to TRBJ1-2; the table names TRBD1, a call not compared with the DNA. TRBV21-1 is a documented pseudogene. This CDR3 spans 14 amino acids. CDR3: CASSPDRATYGYTF. CDR3 nucleotides: TGTGCCAGCAGCCCCGACAGGGCCACCTATGGCTACACCTTC.

The V call is TRBV5-1, the J call TRBJ2-3, with 7 bases fitting TRBD1. V was clipped by 5 bases and J by 7 bases; unmatched bases: 16. This CDR3 region has 16 residues. Germline loops: CDR1 SGHRS, CDR2 YFSETQ. The CDR3: CASSSLTGVPGNTQYF. DNA for the CDR3: TGCGCCAGCAGTTCCCTAACAGGGGTCCCAGGGAATACGCAGTATTTT.

The chain joins TRBV27 to TRBJ1-5; 7 bases match TRBD1. CDR3 length: 16 amino acids. The germline gives CDR1 MNHEY, CDR2 SMNVEV (reference sequence). Trimming removed 5 bases from V and 4 bases from J; junction bases left unmatched: 11. This chain's CDR3 is CASSPLGRGMNQPQHF. The CDR3 DNA sequence: TGTGCCAGCAGTCCCCTTGGCAGGGGGATGAATCAGCCCCAGCATTTT.